Frequency places the clone carrying this T cell receptor beta chain as medium-sized. This sample stems from a study of CD8 T cells in cerebrospinal fluid in Alzheimer's disease. TCRdb reprocessed the 10x single-cell sequencing reads and stores each CDR3 protein as one record, lacking DNA. The sample has 1,500 to 2,000 distinct CDR3 sequences. The germline gives CDR1 SGDLS, CDR2 YYNGEE. The CDR3 runs 16 residues. The sequenced sample consisted of cerebrospinal fluid. This TCR was recovered from a human donor with mild cognitive impairment. The V call is TRBV9, the J call TRBJ2-2; TCRdb's D call, TRBD1, is unchecked because there is no DNA. The CDR3 loop is CASSVNIGGDTGELFF. Full variable domain (outside the CDR3, taken from reference TRBV9 and TRBJ2-2): DSGVTQTPKHLITATGQRVTLRCSPRSGDLSVYWYQQSLDQGLQFLIQYYNGEERAKGNILERFSAQQFPDLHSELNLSSLELGDSALYFCASSVNIGGDTGELFFGEGSRLTVL.